This T cell receptor (beta chain) emerged from a study of cytomegalovirus exposure and HLA in healthy donors. A multiplex PCR was run with 60 Vbeta primers and 13 Jbeta primers. Some clones are missing from TCRdb's copy, which holds only in-frame ones; the method was immunoSEQ multiplex PCR. The sample yields about 55,000 clones, 82% seen once. General study results and limits: Three chains tied to CMV proved CMV antigen-specific in vitro.

This CDR3 comprises 15 residues. Trimming took off 4 bases at V and 8 bases at J, with 17 bases between the two ends. Germline V CDR1 and CDR2: MDHEN, SYDVKM. Notes on this clone: What it binds is not known.

The sequence came from a man aged 25 to 45 in good health and CMV-seronegative. This rearrangement joins TRBV28 to TRBJ1-4; TRBD1 might be the D (6 bases). Input material: PBMCs. DNA for the CDR3: TGTGCCAGCAGTTCAAAGGGGGGGATTCGAGAAAAACTGTTTTTT. Its protein product is CASSSKGGIREKLFF. Full variable domain (remainder filled in from reference TRBV28 and TRBJ1-4): DVKVTQSSRYLVKRTGEKVFLECVQDMDHENMFWYRQDPGLGLRLIYFSYDVKMKEKGDIPEGYSVSREKKERFSLILESASTNQTSMYLCASSSKGGIREKLFFGSGTQLSVL.